These 30 T cell receptor beta chains came from one sample sequenced in a study of blood T cell repertoires in COVID-19 (dated by TCRdb to the early 2020s). Receptor libraries were prepared by the immunoSEQ multiplex PCR assay. Sourced from immuneACCESS, this table was stored by TCRdb with only in-frame sequences that have V and J called. A share of the clones is absent; for the studies checked, an unresolved V gene accounts for under half, and the remainder has no known explanation. The sample table shows about 70,000 clones, and 80% to 90% are seen once. Approximately 2.9% of the sample lies in the top ten. The sample consisted of peripheral blood. All receptors derive from a man aged 45-65 years with acute or convalescent COVID-19.

J is TRBJ2-2 and V is TRBV6-1, with 10 bases lining up with TRBD2. The CDR3 spans 16 residues. The V segment lost 2 bases and the J segment 5 bases; nucleotides outside the gene matches: 5. The germline V gene encodes CDR1 MNHNS and CDR2 SASEGT. CDR3 sequence (DNA): TGTGCCAGCAGTGAACTAGCGGGAGTGGGGACCGGGGAGCTGTTTTTT. It translates to CASSELAGVGTGELFF.

The CDR3 reads CASSKHGTCDYEQYV. CDR3 coding DNA: TGTGCCAGCAGCAAACATGGGACTTGTGACTACGAGCAGTACGTC. V usage is TRBV21-1 and J usage is TRBJ2-7; TRBD2 is the table's D call, not checked against the DNA. TRBV21-1 is listed as a pseudogene. This CDR3 comprises 15 residues.

This chain uses TRBV24-1 with TRBJ2-5; TRBD2 matches at 9 bases. Germline trimming cut 1 base from V and 3 bases from J; bases unmatched to any gene: 5. CDR1 is KGHDR and CDR2 is SFDVKD in the germline V gene. This CDR3 is 16 amino acids long. The CDR3 sequence: CATSDFRLAGKETQYF. Here the CDR3 DNA reads TGTGCCACCAGTGATTTCCGGCTAGCGGGGAAAGAGACCCAGTACTTC.

The chain uses TRBV7-9 and TRBJ1-1, with 7 positions matching TRBD1. Germline trimming cut 4 bases from V and 2 bases from J; bases unmatched to any gene: 13. Germline loops: CDR1 SEHNR, CDR2 FQNEAQ (reference sequence). CDR3 length: 17 amino acids. The CDR3 spells CASSSRGDRDGNTEAFF. CDR3 bases: TGTGCCAGCAGCTCCCGGGGCGACAGGGACGGAAACACTGAAGCTTTCTTT.

The chain couples TRBV28 to TRBJ1-5; D is undetermined. V lost 3 bases and J lost 7, with 7 bases in between. CDR3 length: 12 amino acids. Germline-derived CDR1 and CDR2 are MDHEN and SYDVKM. In DNA form, the CDR3 reads TGTGCCAGCAGTTTGTTCGGGCAGCCCCAGCATTTT. Its protein is CASSLFGQPQHF.

V is TRBV28 and J is TRBJ2-5, with 8 nucleotides matching TRBD2. Trimming took 5 bases from V and 5 from J; bases not matched to a gene: 7. This CDR3 has 14 amino acids. Germline lookup yields CDR1 MDHEN and CDR2 SYDVKM. Here the CDR3 DNA reads TGTGCCAGCAGTGGACTAGCCCAGGGTGAGACCCAGTACTTC. It yields the protein CASSGLAQGETQYF.

The rearrangement joins TRBV7-5 to TRBJ2-5; the table's D call, TRBD1, has no DNA check behind it. TRBV7-5 is a documented pseudogene. The CDR3 is 15 amino acids. As DNA, the CDR3 is TGTGCCAGAAGACCGCAGGGTTTTGGCCAAGAGACCCAGTACTTC. Translation: CARRPQGFGQETQYF.

The genes are TRBV19 and TRBJ2-6; tentatively, D is TRBD1 (6 bases). The CDR3 spans 13 residues. V was clipped by 6 bases and J by 6 bases, with 9 bases between them. CDR1 and CDR2 (germline): LNHDA, SQIVND (reference sequence). The CDR3 nucleotides are TGTGCCAGTAGCACAGGGATGGCCAACGTCCTGACTTTC. Its protein is CASSTGMANVLTF. Full variable domain (missing parts from reference TRBV19 and TRBJ2-6): DGGITQSPKYLFRKEGQNVTLSCEQNLNHDAMYWYRQDPGQGLRLIYYSQIVNDFQKGDIAEGYSVSREKKESFPLTVTSAQKNPTAFYLCASSTGMANVLTFGAGSRLTVL.

This clone was observed once. This chain uses TRBV11-2 with TRBJ2-1; 9 nucleotides align to TRBD2. The CDR3 totals 16 residues. After removal of 5 bases from V and 2 bases from J, the junction contained 7 bases not matched to a gene. The germline V gene encodes CDR1 SGHAT and CDR2 FQNNGV. CDR3 DNA: TGTGCCAGCAGCAATGTAGCGGGAGACCCCTACAATGAGCAGTTCTTC. Amino acid sequence: CASSNVAGDPYNEQFF. Full variable domain (missing parts from reference TRBV11-2 and TRBJ2-1): EAGVAQSPRYKIIEKRQSVAFWCNPISGHATLYWYQQILGQGPKLLIQFQNNGVVDDSQLPKDRFSAERLKGVDSTLKIQPAKLEDSAVYLCASSNVAGDPYNEQFFGPGTRLTVL.

The chain uses TRBV24-1 and TRBJ2-1; D gene ambiguous. Trimming left V 2 bases short and J 10 bases short, with 8 bases between. Looked up from germline, CDR1 is KGHDR and CDR2 is SFDVKD. This CDR3 has 12 amino acids. The CDR3 nucleotides are TGTGCCACCAGTGATTCCCGGCGGGAGCAGTTCTTC. It yields the protein CATSDSRREQFF.

The chain joins TRBV7-2 to TRBJ2-7; 7 bases are a match to TRBD1. The CDR3 totals 11 residues. Germline CDR1 reads SGHTA; CDR2 reads FQGNSA. This chain's CDR3 is CASSSTGTAVV. CDR3 DNA sequence: TGTGCCAGCAGCTCAACCGGGACAGCCGTCGTC.

This clone was observed once. The rearrangement links TRBV9 to TRBJ1-1; D remains unclear. Germline V lookup: CDR1 SGDLS, CDR2 YYNGEE. The CDR3 is 14 amino acids. V dropped 0 bases and J dropped 5 bases, with 11 bases sitting between them. The CDR3 DNA is TGTGCCAGCAGCGTAGGACTTTTTGGGACTGAAGCTTTCTTT. Translated: CASSVGLFGTEAFF.

This clone showed up just a few times. CDR3 in amino acids: CASTRRVMNTEAFF. In DNA, the CDR3 is TGTGCCAGCACCAGACGGGTGATGAACACTGAAGCTTTCTTT. The chain combines TRBV27 with TRBJ1-1, with unresolved D. Germline loops: CDR1 MNHEY, CDR2 SMNVEV (reference sequence). With 7 bases removed from V and 0 bases from J, the gap between germline ends came to 12 bases. CDR3 length: 14 amino acids.

Only one count was recorded for this clone. This chain links TRBV5-5 with TRBJ2-5; perhaps TRBD1 as D (6 bases). The CDR3 sequence is 14 residues long. Germline values: CDR1 SGHKS, CDR2 YYEKEE (reference sequence). Trimming cost V 0 bases and J 5 bases, with 11 bases left between them. The CDR3 nucleotides are TGTGCCAGCAGCTTGGCCACAGGGAAGGAGACCCAGTACTTC. Its protein product is CASSLATGKETQYF.

The chain carries TRBV7-3 and TRBJ2-7; D gene uncertain. The CDR3 sequence is 18 residues long. CDR1 SGHTA and CDR2 FQGTGA come from the germline V gene. The V and J ends lost 1 base and 4 bases respectively, with 23 bases between them. The CDR3 region has the DNA TGTGCCAGCAGCTTAAATTTTACAGAAACCACCTCCGCTTACGAGCAGTACTTC. Protein: CASSLNFTETTSAYEQYF.

This rearrangement joins TRBV18 to TRBJ2-2, with a possible D match to TRBD2 (6 bases). Looked up from germline, CDR1 is KGHSH and CDR2 is LQKENI. The CDR3 length is 16 residues. Trimming shortened V by 3 bases and J by 4 bases, and 15 bases separated the two germline ends. The CDR3 DNA reads as TGTGCCAGCTCACCCTCCTGGCGGGGAGGCACCGGGGAGCTGTTTTTT. Encoded protein: CASSPSWRGGTGELFF.

This clone was found once. The V gene is TRBV9, the J gene TRBJ1-5; 7 bases fit TRBD1. V lost 4 bases and J lost 3; bases outside the gene matches: 10. This CDR3 region has 16 residues. Germline V gene lookup returns CDR1 SGDLS and CDR2 YYNGEE. The CDR3 DNA sequence: TGTGCCAGCAGCCCAACCGGGACAGATGACAATCAGCCCCAGCATTTT. Translating it yields CASSPTGTDDNQPQHF.

This clone was observed a few times. The V call is TRBV6-5, the J call TRBJ2-7; D possibly corresponds to TRBD2 (5 bases). This CDR3 has 15 residues. Trimming removed 0 bases at V and 1 base at J, with 10 bases between. Per the germline V gene, CDR1 is MNHEY and CDR2 is SVGAGI. The CDR3 sequence is CASSYSRERSYEQYF. As DNA, the CDR3 is TGTGCCAGCAGTTACTCGAGGGAGAGATCCTACGAGCAGTACTTC.

V gene TRBV18 combines with J gene TRBJ2-1; D may be TRBD2 (7 bases). This CDR3 has 17 amino acids. V was clipped by 1 base and J by 6 bases, with 19 bases between them. Germline V gives CDR1 KGHSH, CDR2 LQKENI. CDR3 loop: CASSPRGGGMVGNEQFF. CDR3 nucleotides: TGTGCCAGCTCACCACGCGGGGGCGGAATGGTGGGCAATGAGCAGTTCTTC.

V gene TRBV3-1 (or the pseudogene TRBV3-2) combines with J gene TRBJ2-1; 10 nucleotides align to TRBD1. V lost 1 base, J lost 4 bases, and 1 base stayed unmatched. Germline values: CDR1 LGHDT, CDR2 YNNKEL (reference sequence). The CDR3 has 15 amino acids. In DNA, the CDR3 is TGTGCCAGCAGCCAAGGGACAGGGGGATACAATGAGCAGTTCTTC. Its translation is CASSQGTGGYNEQFF.

This chain links TRBV24-1 with TRBJ2-2; the D is unclear. Per the germline V gene, CDR1 is KGHDR and CDR2 is SFDVKD. The CDR3 is made up of 13 amino acids. V was shortened by 5 bases and J by 2 bases, with 5 bases between the two germline ends. CDR3 amino acids: CATSALNTGELFF. As DNA, the CDR3 is TGTGCCACCAGTGCACTAAACACCGGGGAGCTGTTTTTT.

This clone has only one observation. The chain has TRBV2 and TRBJ1-1; no reliable D call. From germline, CDR1 is SNHLY and CDR2 FYNNEI. This CDR3 comprises 14 residues. Deletions cut 6 bases from V and 2 bases from J, with 13 bases between. The DNA for the CDR3 is TGTGCCAGCAGGGATCCGACACCTAACACTGAAGCTTTCTTT. Encoded protein: CASRDPTPNTEAFF. Using reference TRBV2 and TRBJ1-1 for the parts outside the CDR3, the full variable domain is EPEVTQTPSHQVTQMGQEVILRCVPISNHLYFYWYRQILGQKVEFLVSFYNNEISEKSEIFDDQFSVERPDGSNFTLKIRSTKLEDSAMYFCASRDPTPNTEAFFGQGTRLTVV.

This chain connects TRBV18 to TRBJ1-4; D possibly corresponds to TRBD1 (5 bases). The CDR3 is 15 residues long. V lost 0 bases and J 11 bases, leaving 16 bases between the germline ends. CDR1 and CDR2 (germline): KGHSH, LQKENI. The CDR3, as DNA: TGTGCCAGCTCACCACCGGGGGGTGACCCAGGGAAACTGTTTTTT. Its translation is CASSPPGGDPGKLFF.

V gene TRBV7-2 combines with J gene TRBJ2-1; D not resolved. The CDR3 contains 16 residues. Germline values: CDR1 SGHTA, CDR2 FQGNSA. V was pared by 4 bases and J by 0 bases, with 13 bases between. CDR3 sequence: CASSYVRASSYNEQFF. Written as DNA, the CDR3 is TGTGCCAGCAGCTACGTCCGAGCGAGCTCCTACAATGAGCAGTTCTTC.

The rearrangement links TRBV6-5 to TRBJ1-1; TRBD1 agrees at 8 bases. Germline V CDR1 and CDR2: MNHEY, SVGAGI. CDR3 length: 15 residues. The V segment lost 6 bases and the J segment 3 bases; nucleotides outside the gene matches: 9. CDR3 DNA: TGTGCCAGCAGCTATACGACAGGGGAGGACACTGAAGCTTTCTTT. It specifies CASSYTTGEDTEAFF.

This chain joins TRBV23-1 and TRBJ2-6, with 7 bases fitting TRBD1. TRBV23-1 belongs to the ORF category, with a function that is uncertain. Trimming removed 2 bases from V and 6 bases from J; junction bases left unmatched: 13. This CDR3 has 18 residues. CDR3 sequence (DNA): TGCGCCAGCAGTCAACCCCGGATGACAGGGTATGAGGCCAACGTCCTGACTTTC. It specifies CASSQPRMTGYEANVLTF.

CDR3 region: CATSDTTSSEQFF. The CDR3, as DNA: TGTGCCACCAGTGACACGACTAGCTCTGAGCAGTTCTTC. The rearrangement links TRBV24-1 to TRBJ2-1, with 7 bases that match TRBD2. The CDR3 has 13 residues. J lost 9 bases, V lost 4 bases, and 5 bases had no gene match. Looked up from germline, CDR1 is KGHDR and CDR2 is SFDVKD.

The genes are TRBV2 and TRBJ1-6; the D gene is possibly TRBD1 (5 bases). The CDR3 contains 13 residues. V was pared by 6 bases and J by 8 bases, with 11 bases between. Germline V gene sequence: CDR1 SNHLY, CDR2 FYNNEI. CDR3 DNA: TGTGCCAGCAGCAGAACGGGGGATTCACCCCTCCACTTT. Translation: CASSRTGDSPLHF.

The chain links TRBV29-1 to TRBJ1-5; D remains ambiguous. V was cut by 4 bases and J by 4 bases, with 17 bases left in between. This CDR3 is built from 15 residues. Germline assignment: CDR1 SQVTM and CDR2 ANQGSEA. The CDR3 DNA is TGCAGCGTTGCGGACGGGGTCCTCGGGAATCAGCCCCAGCATTTT. Its translation: CSVADGVLGNQPQHF.

CDR3 sequence: CASSTNSVTEAFF. The CDR3 nucleotides read TGCGCCAGCAGCACGAACAGTGTTACTGAAGCTTTCTTT. V usage is TRBV5-1 and J usage is TRBJ1-1, with D unclear. V was trimmed by 4 bases and J by 5 bases, leaving 12 bases between them. There are 13 residues in the CDR3. The germline V gene encodes CDR1 SGHRS and CDR2 YFSETQ.